What follows are 19 T cell receptor beta chains derived from one specimen sequenced in a study of blood T cells in healthy people across ages (dated by TCRdb to 2013 to 2016). The library was obtained by 5' RACE. The sequencer listed for this sample is Illumina HiSeq 2500. The second PCR ran for about 7 to 11 cycles and used a J-beta primer mix along with a sample-barcoded 5' primer. TCRdb reprocessed the public reads (quality trimming at Q25 with fastp, clone calling with MiXCR) and kept in-frame beta chains. Rows with one shared CDR3 protein collapse into an entry with the most common genes and DNA. Present in this sample are 850,000 to 1,000,000 distinct CDR3 sequences, roughly 48% of which were seen just once. Jointly, the top ten make up roughly 13% of the sample. Sequencing was performed on blood. The receptors derive from a man aged 25 to 45 in good health.

The CDR3 loop is CSVRTGVYEQYF. The CDR3 nucleotides read TGCAGCGTCCGGACAGGGGTTTACGAGCAGTACTTC. The chain employs TRBV29-1 and TRBJ2-7, with 9 bases aligning to TRBD1. The germline gives CDR1 SQVTM, CDR2 ANQGSEA. The CDR3 has 12 residues. V shed 6 bases and J 4 bases; nucleotides not matched to a gene: 4.

The chain is built from TRBV29-1 and TRBJ1-2; a weak D match, TRBD1 (5 bases). CDR3 length: 12 amino acids. Trimming shortened V by 3 bases and J by 5 bases, and 10 bases separated the two germline ends. The germline gives CDR1 SQVTM, CDR2 ANQGSEA. CDR3 bases: TGCAGCGTTGATACAGGTGTTTATGGCTACACCTTC. Protein: CSVDTGVYGYTF.

The chain couples TRBV7-9 to TRBJ1-2, with D unclear. CDR3 length: 15 residues. Trimming pared 4 bases from V and 1 base from J, leaving 13 bases between. Germline V gene sequence: CDR1 SEHNR, CDR2 FQNEAQ (reference sequence). The CDR3 loop is CASSYRGEGNYGYTF. DNA for the CDR3: TGTGCCAGCAGCTACCGCGGCGAGGGTAACTATGGCTACACCTTC.

CDR3 in DNA: TGTGCCAGCAGTCAGGGACTAGTAAGCGCAGATACGCAGTATTTT. Residues: CASSQGLVSADTQYF. J is TRBJ2-3 and V is TRBV25-1, with 8 bases that match TRBD2. This CDR3 contains 15 residues. With V trimmed by 5 bases and J by 4 bases, 8 bases remained unmatched. CDR1 is MGHDK, CDR2 SYGVNS, per germline. Variable domain in full (rest from reference TRBV25-1 and TRBJ2-3): EADIYQTPRYLVIGTGKKITLECSQTMGHDKMYWYQQDPGMELHLIHYSYGVNSTEKGDLSSESTVSRIRTEHFPLTLESARPSHTSQYLCASSQGLVSADTQYFGPGTRLTVL.

The chain carries TRBV11-2 and TRBJ2-3, with a weak D call TRBD2 (7 bases). The CDR3 contains 15 residues. V lost 0 bases to trimming and J lost 4 bases, with 11 bases between them. Germline V CDR1 and CDR2: SGHAT, FQNNGV. Here the CDR3 DNA reads TGTGCCAGCAGCTTAGATCCCGGGGGGCCAGATACGCAGTATTTT. Protein sequence: CASSLDPGGPDTQYF.

The chain couples TRBV19 to TRBJ1-2, with no clear D. This CDR3 region has 14 residues. Germline V gene sequence: CDR1 LNHDA, CDR2 SQIVND (reference sequence). Trimming shortened V by 3 bases and J by 1 base, and 9 bases separated the two germline ends. The CDR3 protein is CASSIAFYNYGYTF. CDR3 nucleotides: TGTGCCAGTAGTATTGCATTTTATAACTATGGCTACACCTTC.

This clonotype was recorded a few times. J is TRBJ2-4 and V is TRBV9; D remains ambiguous. The J call is uncertain, as TRBJ2-7 better fits the DNA end. Germline lookup yields CDR1 SGDLS and CDR2 YYNGEE. The CDR3 is made up of 13 amino acids. The CDR3 DNA reads TGTGCCAGCAGCGTATATGGCGAGGACGAGCAGTACTTC. This encodes CASSVYGEDEQYF.

The CDR3 spells CASTQGNYGYTF. The DNA of the CDR3 is TGTGCCAGCACCCAGGGGAACTATGGCTACACCTTC. The chain employs TRBV2 and TRBJ1-2; D possibly corresponds to TRBD1 (6 bases). CDR1 is SNHLY and CDR2 is FYNNEI in the germline V gene. This CDR3 region has 12 residues. The V end lost 7 bases, the J end lost 2 bases, and 8 bases lay between the germline ends.

This clonotype was seen only once. This sequence joins TRBV14 and TRBJ2-1, with 7 nucleotides matching TRBD1. Trimming removed 5 bases from V and 6 bases from J; junction bases left unmatched: 19. Germline V lookup: CDR1 SGHDN, CDR2 FVKESK. The CDR3 has 18 amino acids. The CDR3 protein is CASSVRTPTGPRGNEQFF. The CDR3 region has the DNA TGTGCCAGCAGCGTTCGAACACCGACAGGGCCCCGTGGCAATGAGCAGTTCTTC.

This clonotype was observed a handful of times. The V and J genes are TRBV20-1 and TRBJ2-7; no definite D call. From germline, CDR1 is DFQATT and CDR2 SNEGSKA (reference sequence). The CDR3 loop spans 15 amino acids. The V end lost 3 bases, the J end lost 2 bases, and 17 bases lay between the germline ends. CDR3 residues: CSARGPEAATYEQYF. The DNA for the CDR3 is TGCAGTGCTAGGGGCCCCGAGGCCGCCACCTACGAGCAGTACTTC.

In this sample, this clonotype turned up once. The V call is TRBV9, the J call TRBJ1-2; D is uncertain. The germline V gene encodes CDR1 SGDLS and CDR2 YYNGEE. The CDR3 spans 13 residues. V dropped 4 bases and J dropped 3 bases, with 10 bases sitting between them. The CDR3 spells CASSPGPDYGYTF. DNA for the CDR3: TGTGCCAGCAGCCCTGGTCCAGACTATGGCTACACCTTC.

This clonotype came up many times. The chain employs TRBV11-2 and TRBJ2-7; D might be TRBD2 (7 bases). The CDR3 consists of 15 residues. Germline values: CDR1 SGHAT, CDR2 FQNNGV. V dropped 0 bases and J dropped 6 bases, with 15 bases sitting between them. The DNA of the CDR3 is TGTGCCAGCAGCTTAGACCCGGGGGGCGTCTCCGAGCAGTACTTC. Amino acid sequence: CASSLDPGGVSEQYF. Combining the CDR3 with reference TRBV11-2 and TRBJ2-7 gives the whole variable domain EAGVAQSPRYKIIEKRQSVAFWCNPISGHATLYWYQQILGQGPKLLIQFQNNGVVDDSQLPKDRFSAERLKGVDSTLKIQPAKLEDSAVYLCASSLDPGGVSEQYFGPGTRLTVT.

The chain carries TRBV7-2 and TRBJ1-2; D ambiguous. V lost 6 bases and J 7 bases, leaving 15 bases between the germline ends. CDR1 and CDR2 from the germline V gene are SGHTA and FQGNSA. There are 13 residues in the CDR3. The CDR3: CASSLPHIPGYTF. The CDR3 nucleotides are TGTGCCAGCAGTCTACCACACATCCCTGGCTACACCTTC.

This clonotype showed up just a few times. The V gene is TRBV12-3 or TRBV12-4, the J gene TRBJ1-1; possibly TRBD1 for D (5 bases). V dropped 8 bases and J dropped 1 base, with 11 bases sitting between them. The CDR3 runs to 13 residues. Written as DNA, the CDR3 is TGTGCCAGCGTACAACAGGAGAACACTGAAGCTTTCTTT. This sequence encodes CASVQQENTEAFF.

The chain employs TRBV7-8 and TRBJ2-6; a possible D gene is TRBD2 (6 bases). The CDR3 spans 15 residues. CDR1 and CDR2 (germline): SGHVS, FQNEAQ. Trimming took off 4 bases at V and 4 bases at J, with 11 bases between the two ends. The chain's CDR3 is CASSSAAGGANVLTF. The CDR3 DNA is TGTGCCAGCAGCTCCGCGGCGGGGGGGGCCAACGTCCTGACTTTC.

The chain has TRBV5-1 and TRBJ1-1, with D unresolved. In germline, CDR1 is SGHRS, CDR2 YFSETQ. This CDR3 is built from 15 residues. V gave up 0 bases and J gave up 0 bases, with 9 bases separating them. The CDR3 region has the DNA TGCGCCAGCAGCTTGGCCACCTCCGTGAACACTGAAGCTTTCTTT. It is translated as CASSLATSVNTEAFF.

CDR3 DNA sequence: TGTGCCAGCAGAAGTAAACAGGGCTCCTACGAGCAGTACTTC. Encoded protein: CASRSKQGSYEQYF. The rearrangement links TRBV7-2 to TRBJ2-7; D possibly corresponds to TRBD1 (6 bases). Germline CDR1 reads SGHTA; CDR2 reads FQGNSA. Trimming pared 6 bases from V and 0 bases from J, leaving 12 bases between. The CDR3 is 14 residues long.

This clonotype was recorded a few times. V usage is TRBV3-1 and J usage is TRBJ1-2; 8 bases align to TRBD1. The CDR3 runs 16 residues. Germline-derived CDR1 and CDR2 are LGHDT and YNNKEL (reference sequence). V lost 0 bases to trimming and J lost 6 bases; unmatched junction nucleotides: 9. This chain's CDR3 is CASSQDIGTGGHGYTF. The CDR3 DNA follows: TGTGCCAGCAGCCAAGATATCGGGACAGGAGGACATGGCTACACCTTC.

DNA of the CDR3: TGTGCCAGCAGTTACGCTAATAAGGATACGCAGTATTTT. Translating it yields CASSYANKDTQYF. The rearrangement links TRBV6-6 to TRBJ2-3, with D unclear. This CDR3 comprises 13 residues. Germline assignment: CDR1 MNHNY and CDR2 SVGAGI (reference sequence). Trimming took 2 bases from V and 6 from J, leaving 9 bases between them.